The 20 T cell receptor beta chains below all came from one sample that was sequenced in a study of T cell responses to AZD1222 COVID-19 vaccine. Profiled with immunoSEQ multiplex PCR; TCRdb holds only in-frame clones, not every one. Altogether 99,000 or so clones are present, roughly 93% being singletons, with the ten largest covering about 5%. The sequencing here drew on peripheral blood, taken on day 0 of AZD1222 vaccination. The receptors shown here come from an adult in good health.

The rearrangement links TRBV9 to TRBJ1-6, with 12 bases aligning to TRBD1. Germline V CDR1 and CDR2: SGDLS, YYNGEE. Losses at the gene ends were 0 bases for V and 9 bases for J; bases not matched to a gene: 1. This CDR3 has 15 amino acids. CDR3 sequence reads: CASSVGDRGLSPLHF. The CDR3 nucleotides read TGTGCCAGCAGCGTAGGGGACAGGGGGCTTTCACCCCTCCACTTT. Based on the CDR3 plus reference TRBV9 and TRBJ1-6, the full variable domain is DSGVTQTPKHLITATGQRVTLRCSPRSGDLSVYWYQQSLDQGLQFLIQYYNGEERAKGNILERFSAQQFPDLHSELNLSSLELGDSALYFCASSVGDRGLSPLHFGNGTRLTVT.

The rearrangement links TRBV6-5 to TRBJ2-7; possibly TRBD2 for D (6 bases). There are 15 residues in the CDR3. Trimming took 2 bases from V and 2 from J, leaving 13 bases between them. Per germline, CDR1 MNHEY and CDR2 SVGAGI. CDR3 loop: CASSYGGSPTYEQYF. The CDR3 DNA reads as TGTGCCAGCAGTTACGGGGGGAGCCCCACCTACGAGCAGTACTTC.

This chain joins TRBV5-1 and TRBJ1-2, with 8 bases identical to TRBD1. The CDR3 has 14 amino acids. The trim removed 4 bases at V and 2 bases at J, leaving 4 bases unmatched. Germline V gene data show CDR1 as SGHRS and CDR2 as YFSETQ. The CDR3 DNA reads TGCGCCAGCAGCATAAGACAGGGGAACTATGGCTACACCTTC. The encoded protein is CASSIRQGNYGYTF.

The chain combines TRBV6-5 with TRBJ1-2, with 7 bases aligning to TRBD1. Germline V CDR1 and CDR2: MNHEY, SVGAGI. V lost 5 bases and J lost 7; bases outside the gene matches: 13. The CDR3 spans 15 residues. The chain's CDR3 is CASSPLPRQGSGYTF. The CDR3 coding sequence is TGTGCCAGCAGTCCTCTTCCACGACAGGGCAGTGGCTACACCTTC.

CDR3 residues: CATSRDHSEQFF. The CDR3 DNA reads as TGTGCCACCAGCAGAGATCACAGTGAGCAGTTCTTC. The chain has TRBV15 and TRBJ2-1; D is undetermined. V dropped 0 bases and J dropped 9 bases, with 6 bases sitting between them. The CDR3 covers 12 residues. From germline, CDR1 is LNHNV and CDR2 YYDKDF (reference sequence).

The chain couples TRBV23-1 to TRBJ1-4; TRBD1 is a possible D gene (5 bases). TRBV23-1 is an ORF, and what it does is uncertain. CDR3 length: 14 residues. Trimming stripped 2 bases from V and 3 bases from J, with 7 bases between. The CDR3 DNA is TGCGCCAGCAGTCAAGAGGGGTCTAATGAAAAACTGTTTTTT. Translation gives CASSQEGSNEKLFF.

The V call is TRBV3-1 (or the pseudogene TRBV3-2), the J call TRBJ2-7, with TRBD1 matching 10 bases. This CDR3 region has 15 residues. V trimming: 1 base; J trimming: 4 bases; junction bases outside the gene matches: 4. Germline CDR1 and CDR2: LGHDT and YNNKEL (reference sequence). CDR3 nucleotides: TGTGCCAGCAGCCAAGTGACAGGGGGCCTGTACGAGCAGTACTTC. Translating it yields CASSQVTGGLYEQYF.

The rearrangement uses TRBV7-9 and TRBJ2-1; D is unresolved. The germline V and J ends were trimmed by 2 bases and 9 bases, with 11 bases remaining between them. The CDR3 is 13 residues long. Germline values: CDR1 SEHNR, CDR2 FQNEAQ (reference sequence). CDR3 residues: CASSLLYGGEQFF. The CDR3 nucleotides are TGTGCCAGCAGCTTATTATATGGTGGTGAGCAGTTCTTC.

J is TRBJ2-1 and V is TRBV4-1; D is undetermined. V lost 1 base, J lost 0 bases, and 13 bases lay in between. This CDR3 is built from 17 residues. Germline-derived CDR1 and CDR2 are MGHRA and YSYEKL. The DNA of the CDR3 is TGCGCCAGCAGCCAAGGAAACAGTGCTAGCTCCTACAATGAGCAGTTCTTC. Residues: CASSQGNSASSYNEQFF.

This chain links TRBV7-3 with TRBJ2-1, with 8 bases identical to TRBD2. The CDR3 is made up of 13 amino acids. With 5 bases clipped from V and 7 bases from J, the junction kept 4 bases outside the gene matches. CDR1 is SGHTA and CDR2 is FQGTGA in the germline V gene. CDR3 nucleotide sequence: TGTGCCAGCAGCACGGGACTAGGGAATGAGCAGTTCTTC. Residues: CASSTGLGNEQFF.

CDR3 in amino acids: CASSTQGAGQPQHF. The DNA for the CDR3 is TGTGCCAGCAGCACTCAGGGGGCAGGGCAGCCCCAGCATTTT. The chain couples TRBV2 to TRBJ1-5; the match to TRBD1 covers 8 bases. Germline V gene sequence: CDR1 SNHLY, CDR2 FYNNEI. The V gene end was trimmed by 6 bases and the J gene end by 7 bases; junction bases not matched to a gene: 8. CDR3 length: 14 residues. The whole variable domain, remainder taken from reference TRBV2 and TRBJ1-5, is EPEVTQTPSHQVTQMGQEVILRCVPISNHLYFYWYRQILGQKVEFLVSFYNNEISEKSEIFDDQFSVERPDGSNFTLKIRSTKLEDSAMYFCASSTQGAGQPQHFGDGTRLSIL.

This rearrangement joins TRBV14 to TRBJ1-1; D gene ambiguous. The CDR3 length is 15 residues. The V end was cut by 1 base, the J end by 7 bases, with 16 bases between. Germline CDR1 reads SGHDN; CDR2 reads FVKESK. CDR3 region: CASSQAWGSFGEAFF. The CDR3 bases are TGTGCCAGCAGCCAAGCTTGGGGTTCTTTTGGTGAAGCTTTCTTT.

The chain joins TRBV28 to TRBJ2-3; 13 nucleotides agree with TRBD2. Germline CDR1 is MDHEN and CDR2 is SYDVKM. The ends lost 4 bases at V and 2 bases at J; junction bases unmatched: 15. This CDR3 contains 20 residues. The CDR3 loop reads CASSSGGLAGKVANTDTQYF. CDR3 bases: TGTGCCAGCAGTTCGGGGGGACTAGCGGGAAAGGTTGCGAACACAGATACGCAGTATTTT. Together with reference TRBV28 and TRBJ2-3, the CDR3 gives the full variable domain: DVKVTQSSRYLVKRTGEKVFLECVQDMDHENMFWYRQDPGLGLRLIYFSYDVKMKEKGDIPEGYSVSREKKERFSLILESASTNQTSMYLCASSSGGLAGKVANTDTQYFGPGTRLTVL.

The chain recombines TRBV3-1 (or the pseudogene TRBV3-2) with TRBJ1-4, with D maybe TRBD1 (5 bases). This CDR3 comprises 15 residues. The germline gives CDR1 LGHDT, CDR2 YNNKEL (reference sequence). The germline V and J ends were trimmed by 4 bases and 4 bases, with 13 bases remaining between them. CDR3 bases: TGTGCCAGCAGCCTCCCCCAGGGACGTAATGAAAAACTGTTTTTT. As protein: CASSLPQGRNEKLFF.

V is TRBV10-3 and J is TRBJ1-1; D is ambiguous. The germline CDR1 and CDR2 sequences are ENHRY and SYGVKD. The CDR3 has 17 amino acids. Between the trimmed V and J ends, which lost 2 bases and 0 bases, there was a span of 16 bases. CDR3 in amino acids: CAISERANQKLNTEAFF. The DNA of the CDR3 is TGTGCCATCAGTGAGAGGGCAAACCAAAAATTGAACACTGAAGCTTTCTTT.

The chain uses TRBV29-1 and TRBJ1-1; D may be TRBD1 (6 bases). CDR3 length: 14 amino acids. Looked up from germline, CDR1 is SQVTM and CDR2 is ANQGSEA. Deletions cut 0 bases from V and 3 bases from J, with 11 bases between. The DNA of the CDR3 is TGCAGCGTTGAAGATCCGGGGGCCTACACTGAAGCTTTCTTT. Residues: CSVEDPGAYTEAFF.

This clone was detected a few times. CDR3 sequence (DNA): TGTGCCAGCAGTGATGGACAGGGATCCTACAATGAGCAGTTCTTC. Amino acids: CASSDGQGSYNEQFF. The gene calls are TRBV6-1 and TRBJ2-1, with 8 bases aligning to TRBD1. This CDR3 comprises 15 residues. Germline-derived CDR1 and CDR2 are MNHNS and SASEGT. V gave up 3 bases and J gave up 1 base; unmatched junction bases: 2.

J is TRBJ1-2 and V is TRBV7-3; D possibly corresponds to TRBD1 (5 bases). Germline V gene lookup returns CDR1 SGHTA and CDR2 FQGTGA. V shed 2 bases and J shed 8 bases, with 12 bases lying between them. The length of the CDR3 is 13 residues. Here the CDR3 reads CASSLGREDGYTF. For the CDR3, the DNA is TGTGCCAGCAGCTTAGGCAGGGAGGACGGCTACACCTTC.

The V call is TRBV4-3, the J call TRBJ2-1; D gene uncertain. Trimming shortened V by 0 bases and J by 3 bases, and 3 bases separated the two germline ends. The CDR3 sequence is 13 residues long. Germline V gene sequence: CDR1 LGHNA, CDR2 YSLEER. The CDR3 spells CASSQEGYNEQFF. The DNA for the CDR3 is TGCGCCAGCAGCCAAGAAGGCTACAATGAGCAGTTCTTC.

The chain employs TRBV7-9 and TRBJ2-3, with TRBD2 as a possible D gene (6 bases). This CDR3 region has 15 residues. Germline-derived CDR1 and CDR2 are SEHNR and FQNEAQ (reference sequence). Trimming removed 4 bases from V and 0 bases from J, with 11 bases in between. This CDR3 reads CASSSGGTSTDTQYF. The CDR3 region has the DNA TGTGCCAGCAGCTCAGGCGGGACTAGCACAGATACGCAGTATTTT.